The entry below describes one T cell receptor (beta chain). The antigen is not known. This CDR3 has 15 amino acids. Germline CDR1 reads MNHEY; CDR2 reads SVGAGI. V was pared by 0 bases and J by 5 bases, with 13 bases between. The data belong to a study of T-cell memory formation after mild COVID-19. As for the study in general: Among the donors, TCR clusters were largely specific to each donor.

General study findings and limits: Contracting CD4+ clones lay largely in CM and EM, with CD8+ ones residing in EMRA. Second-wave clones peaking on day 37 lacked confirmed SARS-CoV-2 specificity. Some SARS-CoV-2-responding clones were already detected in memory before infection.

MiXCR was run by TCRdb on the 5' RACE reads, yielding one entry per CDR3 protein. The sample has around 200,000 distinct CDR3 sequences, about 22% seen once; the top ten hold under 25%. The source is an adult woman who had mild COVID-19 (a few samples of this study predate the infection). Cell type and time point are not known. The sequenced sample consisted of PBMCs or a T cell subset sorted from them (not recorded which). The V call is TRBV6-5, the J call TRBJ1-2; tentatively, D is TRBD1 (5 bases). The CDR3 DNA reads TGTGCCAGCAGTTACTCGACGGGGGATGGATATGGCTACACCTTC. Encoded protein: CASSYSTGDGYGYTF.